This entry is about one TCR beta chain. TCRdb keeps only in-frame clones here, not all; method: immunoSEQ multiplex PCR. The sample consists of roughly 79,000 clones, around 84% of them appearing once. These data belong to a study of control samples from healthy donors and cancer patients. In germline, CDR1 is MNHEY, CDR2 SMNVEV (reference sequence). Trimming took off 3 bases at V and 5 bases at J, with 20 bases between the two ends. The CDR3 sequence is 16 residues long. The V and J genes are TRBV27 and TRBJ2-7, with a weak D call TRBD2 (5 bases). The sequenced sample consisted of blood. This TCR derives from a man aged 50-60 years in good health. CDR3 sequence (DNA): TGTGCCAGCAGTTTTCGGGCGGGTGCCGATTTCGACGAGCAGTACTTC. Amino acids: CASSFRAGADFDEQYF.